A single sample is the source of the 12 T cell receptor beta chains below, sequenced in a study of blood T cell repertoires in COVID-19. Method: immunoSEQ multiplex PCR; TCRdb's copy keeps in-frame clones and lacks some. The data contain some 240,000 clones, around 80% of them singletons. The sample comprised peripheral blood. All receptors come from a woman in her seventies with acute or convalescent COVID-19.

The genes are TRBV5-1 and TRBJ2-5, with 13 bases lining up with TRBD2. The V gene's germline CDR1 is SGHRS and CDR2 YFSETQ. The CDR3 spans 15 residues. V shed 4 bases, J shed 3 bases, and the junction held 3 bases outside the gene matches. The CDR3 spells CASSPGTSGEETQYF. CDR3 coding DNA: TGCGCCAGCAGCCCGGGGACTAGCGGGGAAGAGACCCAGTACTTC.

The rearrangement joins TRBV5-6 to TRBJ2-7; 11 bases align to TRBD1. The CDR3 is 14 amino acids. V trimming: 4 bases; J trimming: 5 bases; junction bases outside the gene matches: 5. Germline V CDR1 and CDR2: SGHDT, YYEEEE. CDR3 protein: CASSGRTGGDEQYF. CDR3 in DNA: TGTGCCAGCAGCGGCCGGACAGGGGGCGACGAGCAGTACTTC.

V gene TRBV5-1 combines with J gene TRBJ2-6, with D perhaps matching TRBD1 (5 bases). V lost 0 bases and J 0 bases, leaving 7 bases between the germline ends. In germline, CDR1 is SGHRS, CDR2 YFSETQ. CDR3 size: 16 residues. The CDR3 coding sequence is TGCGCCAGCAGCTTGGCCAGGGTCTCTGGGGCCAACGTCCTGACTTTC. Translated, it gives CASSLARVSGANVLTF.

This CDR3 is CASSLGGAGTDTQYF. The CDR3, as DNA: TGTGCCAGCAGTCTCGGGGGGGCCGGGACAGATACGCAGTATTTT. The chain carries TRBV2 and TRBJ2-3; 8 bases match TRBD2. The CDR3 totals 15 residues. The V and J ends lost 5 bases and 3 bases, in that order; junction bases with no gene match: 7. Germline V gene lookup returns CDR1 SNHLY and CDR2 FYNNEI.

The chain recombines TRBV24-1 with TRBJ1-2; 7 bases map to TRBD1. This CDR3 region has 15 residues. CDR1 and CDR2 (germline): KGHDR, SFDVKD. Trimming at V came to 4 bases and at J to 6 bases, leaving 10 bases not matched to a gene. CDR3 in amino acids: CATSDSRQGRHGYTF. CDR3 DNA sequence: TGTGCCACCAGTGACTCCCGACAGGGAAGACATGGCTACACCTTC.

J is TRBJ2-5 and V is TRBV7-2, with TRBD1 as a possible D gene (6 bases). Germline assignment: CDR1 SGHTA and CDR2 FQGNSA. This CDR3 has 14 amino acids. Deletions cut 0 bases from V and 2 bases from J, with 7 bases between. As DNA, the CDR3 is TGTGCCAGCAGCTTAGCGGGGGCACAAGAGACCCAGTACTTC. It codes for CASSLAGAQETQYF.

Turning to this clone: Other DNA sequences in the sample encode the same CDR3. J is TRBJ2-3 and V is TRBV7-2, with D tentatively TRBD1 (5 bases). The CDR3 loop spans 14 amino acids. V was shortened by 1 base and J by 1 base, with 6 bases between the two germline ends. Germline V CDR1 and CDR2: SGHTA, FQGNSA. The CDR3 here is CASSLVGGTDTQYF. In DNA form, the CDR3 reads TGTGCCAGCAGCTTAGTAGGGGGCACAGATACGCAGTATTTT.

The CDR3 DNA sequence: TGTGCCAGCAGCTACCAAGGACCGGGAGTTTCAGGAGCTTTCTTT. It translates to CASSYQGPGVSGAFF. The rearrangement uses TRBV5-4 and TRBJ1-1, with unresolved D. V lost 3 bases to trimming and J lost 10 bases, with 22 bases between them. CDR1 is SGHNT and CDR2 is YYREEE in the germline V gene (reference sequence). This CDR3 spans 15 amino acids.

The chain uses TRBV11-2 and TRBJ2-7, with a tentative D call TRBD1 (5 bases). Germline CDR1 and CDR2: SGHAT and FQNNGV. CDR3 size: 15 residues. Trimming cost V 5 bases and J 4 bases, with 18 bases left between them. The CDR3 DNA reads TGTGCCAGCAGCCCCCAGGGCCTTCTCCAATACGAGCAGTACGTC. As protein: CASSPQGLLQYEQYV.

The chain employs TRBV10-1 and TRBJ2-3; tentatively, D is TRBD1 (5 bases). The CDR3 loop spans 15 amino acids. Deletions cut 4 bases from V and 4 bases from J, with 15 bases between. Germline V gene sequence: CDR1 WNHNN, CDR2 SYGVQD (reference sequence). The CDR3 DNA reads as TGCGCCAGCAGTGGAGACTTCCAGGGCTCAGATACGCAGTATTTT. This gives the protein CASSGDFQGSDTQYF.

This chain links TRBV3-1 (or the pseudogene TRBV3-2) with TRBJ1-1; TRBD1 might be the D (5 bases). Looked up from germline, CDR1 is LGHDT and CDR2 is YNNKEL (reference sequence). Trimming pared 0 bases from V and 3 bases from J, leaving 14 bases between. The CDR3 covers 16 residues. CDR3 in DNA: TGTGCCAGCAGCCAAGAGTGGCGGGGGAGGGACACTGAAGCTTTCTTT. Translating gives CASSQEWRGRDTEAFF.

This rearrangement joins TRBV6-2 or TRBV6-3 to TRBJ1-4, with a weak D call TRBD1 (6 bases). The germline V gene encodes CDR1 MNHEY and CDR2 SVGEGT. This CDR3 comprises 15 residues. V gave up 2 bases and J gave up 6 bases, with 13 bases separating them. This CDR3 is CASSYALEGDEKLFF. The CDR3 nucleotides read TGTGCCAGCAGTTACGCCCTCGAGGGGGATGAAAAACTGTTTTTT.